This T cell receptor (beta chain) was profiled in a study of cytomegalovirus exposure and HLA in healthy donors. The PCR used 60 Vbeta and 13 Jbeta primers. Assay: immunoSEQ multiplex PCR; the TCRdb copy retains only in-frame clones and omits some. The repertoire consists of 150,000 to 180,000 clones, with about three quarters occurring once and the leading ten covering over 1.1%. Sequencing was done on a sample of PBMCs. The TCR sequence derives from a man younger than 35 in good health and CMV-seronegative.

CDR3 region: CASSRTGGGTEAFF. CDR3 nucleotide sequence: TGTGCCAGCAGCCGGACCGGCGGGGGGACTGAAGCTTTCTTT. The chain joins TRBV7-2 to TRBJ1-1; possibly TRBD1 for D (5 bases). CDR1 is SGHTA, CDR2 FQGNSA, per germline. Trimming removed 5 bases at V and 5 bases at J, with 15 bases between. CDR3 length: 14 amino acids.